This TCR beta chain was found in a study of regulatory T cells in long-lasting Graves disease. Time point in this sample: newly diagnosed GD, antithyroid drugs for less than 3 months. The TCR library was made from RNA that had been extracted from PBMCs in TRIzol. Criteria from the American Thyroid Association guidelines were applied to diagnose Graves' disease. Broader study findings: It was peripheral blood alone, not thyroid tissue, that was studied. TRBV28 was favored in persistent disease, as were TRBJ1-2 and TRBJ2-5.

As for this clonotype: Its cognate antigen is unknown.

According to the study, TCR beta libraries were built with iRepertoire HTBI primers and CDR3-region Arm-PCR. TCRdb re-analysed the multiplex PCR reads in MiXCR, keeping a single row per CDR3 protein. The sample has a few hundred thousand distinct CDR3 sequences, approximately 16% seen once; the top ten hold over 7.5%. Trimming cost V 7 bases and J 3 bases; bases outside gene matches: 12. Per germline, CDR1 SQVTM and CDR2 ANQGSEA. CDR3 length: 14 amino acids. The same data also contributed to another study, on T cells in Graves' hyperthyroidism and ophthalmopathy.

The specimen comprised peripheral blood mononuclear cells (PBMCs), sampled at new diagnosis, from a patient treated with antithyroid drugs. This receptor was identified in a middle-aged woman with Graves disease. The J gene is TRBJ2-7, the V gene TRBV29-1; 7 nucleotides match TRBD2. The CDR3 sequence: CSARGSGGGYEQYF. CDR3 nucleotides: TGCAGCGCCCGGGGGAGCGGCGGGGGCTACGAGCAGTACTTC.